This TCR beta chain was obtained from a study of shared clonotypes between healthy human individuals. This CDR3 comprises 15 residues. Germline lookup yields CDR1 SGHRS and CDR2 YFSETQ. The V gene end was trimmed by 2 bases and the J gene end by 5 bases; junction bases not matched to a gene: 6. The repertoire was sequenced with immunoSEQ multiplex PCR; TCRdb's copy has only in-frame clones and lacks some. This table has about 1.5 million clones, roughly 96% appearing once. Sample: naive CD4+ T cells sorted from blood. Subset reported: CD45RA+ positively selected. The receptor comes from a man aged 25-45 years in good health. This chain uses TRBV5-1 with TRBJ2-1; 8 nucleotides line up with TRBD2. CDR3 sequence reads: CASSFIAGHNNEQFF. CDR3 nucleotide sequence: TGCGCCAGCAGCTTTATAGCGGGACATAACAATGAGCAGTTCTTC.